The 2 T cell receptor beta chains below come from one sample, sequenced in a study of T-cell reconstitution after alpha-beta-depleted transplantation in children (dated by TCRdb to the mid-2010s). Library method: PCR. Sequencing instrument: Illumina HiSeq 2500. To normalize quantification of the TCRbeta repertoire, the TCR libraries were built with molecular barcoding that relied on unique molecular identifiers. TCRdb trimmed the raw reads at Q25, called clones with MiXCR and kept productive beta chains. Identical CDR3 protein sequences are pooled into one entry, listed with their most common genes and DNA. The sample data list about a million distinct CDR3 sequences, and about 30% of these were observed just once. The ten largest clones add up to more than 25% of the sample. The treatment or condition label corresponds to: allogeneic hematopoietic cell transplantation with graft depleted of TCRalphabeta T cells and CD19 B cells.

Source: PBMCs, mostly from graft donor cells, taken 360 days after TCRalphabeta/CD19-depleted stem cell transplant. These receptors all stem from a boy under three years old who had a stem cell transplant for SCID, so the T cells may come from the graft donor.

This clonotype was counted a few times. The V gene is TRBV4-3, the J gene TRBJ2-3, with D possibly TRBD1 on 6 matching bases. V dropped 0 bases and J dropped 1 base, with 17 bases sitting between them. The CDR3 is 18 amino acids. Germline V gives CDR1 LGHNA, CDR2 YSLEER. CDR3 sequence reads: CASSQDGETGTRTDTQYF. As DNA, the CDR3 is TGCGCCAGCAGCCAAGATGGAGAGACAGGAACCCGCACAGATACGCAGTATTTT.

The V and J genes are TRBV28 and TRBJ2-7; possibly TRBD2 for D (6 bases). V dropped 1 base and J dropped 4 bases, with 17 bases sitting between them. The germline gives CDR1 MDHEN, CDR2 SYDVKM. The CDR3 sequence is 16 residues long. CDR3 loop: CASSLFGGRGGYEQYF. The CDR3, as DNA: TGTGCCAGCAGTTTATTCGGGGGAAGGGGTGGTTACGAGCAGTACTTC.